These 3 T cell receptor beta chains originate from one sample sequenced in a study of vaccination effects on CD4 cells after COVID-19 (dated 2022 in TCRdb). In the ViraFEST assay, PBMC were stimulated with viral peptide pools, and TCR sequencing was then used to find antigen-specific CD4+ T cell clonotypes based on their expansion. After 10 to 11 days of culture, CD4+ T cells were isolated with the EasySep CD4+ T cell isolation kit. Two doses of either the BNT162b2 or the mRNA-1273 mRNA SARS-CoV-2 vaccine were administered to participants. Their antigen targets remain unknown. Libraries came from the immunoSEQ multiplex PCR assay. The source is immuneACCESS, and TCRdb retained only in-frame sequences with V and J called. Part of the clones is not carried over; for the studies checked, unresolved V genes explain less than half of this, and the remainder is unexplained. The sample contains 25,000 to 30,000 clones, roughly 77% of them found a single time. The ten largest clones add up to around 13% of the sample.

The sample in question was CD4+ T cells from PBMCs cultured with HCoV-229E spike peptides, obtained after COVID-19 vaccination. Taken with the paper, the label for cell subset or site translates to: HCoV-229E spike overlapping peptide pool stimulation. These receptors all stem from a human donor who received a COVID-19 vaccine.

The rearrangement joins TRBV5-1 to TRBJ1-4; no clear D. In germline, CDR1 is SGHRS, CDR2 YFSETQ. Trimming took off 7 bases at V and 3 bases at J, with 16 bases between the two ends. This CDR3 spans 15 amino acids. The CDR3 DNA follows: TGCGCCAGCCGTTCCGGGAGTGGAGCTAATGAAAAACTGTTTTTT. This codes for CASRSGSGANEKLFF. The variable domain in full, completed from reference TRBV5-1 and TRBJ1-4, reads KAGVTQTPRYLIKTRGQQVTLSCSPISGHRSVSWYQQTPGQGLQFLFEYFSETQRNKGNFPGRFSGRQFSNSRSEMNVSTLELGDSALYLCASRSGSGANEKLFFGSGTQLSVL.

This chain's CDR3 is CASSGTSGVPFF. In DNA form, the CDR3 reads TGTGCCAGCAGCGGTACTAGCGGGGTTCCGTTCTTC. V usage is TRBV11-3 and J usage is TRBJ2-1, with 10 bases matching TRBD2. This CDR3 has 12 residues. From germline, CDR1 is SGHNT and CDR2 YENEEA. The V segment lost 5 bases and the J segment 15 bases; nucleotides outside the gene matches: 7.

The chain carries TRBV19 and TRBJ1-1, with D possibly being TRBD1 (6 bases). Trimming took 3 bases from V and 4 from J, leaving 15 bases between them. The CDR3 has 15 amino acids. Germline CDR1 is LNHDA and CDR2 is SQIVND (reference sequence). In DNA form, the CDR3 reads TGTGCCAGTAGTATTCAAGGGGGTTTGGGCACTGAAGCTTTCTTT. It translates to CASSIQGGLGTEAFF.